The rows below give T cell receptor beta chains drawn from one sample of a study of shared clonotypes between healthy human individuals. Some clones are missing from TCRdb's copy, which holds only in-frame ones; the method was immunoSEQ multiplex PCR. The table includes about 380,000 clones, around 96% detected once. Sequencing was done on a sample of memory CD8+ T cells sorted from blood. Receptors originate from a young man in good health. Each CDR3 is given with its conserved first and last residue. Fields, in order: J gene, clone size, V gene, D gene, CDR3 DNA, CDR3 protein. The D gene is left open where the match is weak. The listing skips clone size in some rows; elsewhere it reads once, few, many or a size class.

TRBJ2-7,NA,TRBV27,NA,TGTGCCAGCAGTTCTTTGGCACTTTACGAGCAGTACTTC,CASSSLALYEQYF
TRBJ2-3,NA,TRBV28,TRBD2,TGTGCCAGCAGTAGCGGACTAGCGGGAGCGGGGGCCACAGATACGCAGTATTTT,CASSSGLAGAGATDTQYF
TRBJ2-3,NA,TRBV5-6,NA,TGTGCCAGCAGCTTCAGCACAGATACGCAGTATTTT,CASSFSTDTQYF
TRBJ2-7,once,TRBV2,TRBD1,TGTGCCAGCAGTCCGCTGGGGACAGGGGGCAAGTACTTC,CASSPLGTGGKYF
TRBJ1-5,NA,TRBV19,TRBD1,TGTGCCACGCAGGGGGCGGCGCAGCCCCAGCATTTT,CATQGAAQPQHF
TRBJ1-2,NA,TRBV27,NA,TGTGCCAGCAGTTGGGCCAGAAACTATGGCTACACCTTC,CASSWARNYGYTF
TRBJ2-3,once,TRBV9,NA,TGTGCCAGCAGCGTATATTACCAACCCACTGCAGATACGCAGTATTTT,CASSVYYQPTADTQYF
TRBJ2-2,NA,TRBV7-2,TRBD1,TGTGCCAGCAGTCGCCGGACAGGGCTTAACACCGGGGAGCTGTTTTTT,CASSRRTGLNTGELFF
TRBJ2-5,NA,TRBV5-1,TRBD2,TGCGCCAGCAGCCCGGGACTAGCTTACGGAGAGACCCAGTACTTC,CASSPGLAYGETQYF
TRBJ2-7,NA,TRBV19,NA,TGTGCCAGTAGTATACCGGGGCAGAAATACGAGCAGTACTTC,CASSIPGQKYEQYF
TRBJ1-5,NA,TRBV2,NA,TGTGCCAGCGGAGGGACCAGCGAGAGTCAGCCCCAGCATTTT,CASGGTSESQPQHF
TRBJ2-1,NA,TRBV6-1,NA,TGTGCCAGCAGTGAAGCAGCGGGCGCGTACAATGAGCAGTTCTTC,CASSEAAGAYNEQFF
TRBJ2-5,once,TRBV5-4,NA,TGTGCCAGCAATGCGGTCGGAGAGACCCAGTACTTC,CASNAVGETQYF
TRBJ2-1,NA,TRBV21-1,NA,TGTGCCAGCAGCAAAGGAGCGGGAGCCGACTACAATGAGCAGTTCTTC,CASSKGAGADYNEQFF
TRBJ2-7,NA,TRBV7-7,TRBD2,TGTGCTAGCCAACGACTAGCGGGAGACTACGAGCAGTACTTC,CASQRLAGDYEQYF
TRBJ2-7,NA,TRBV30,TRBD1,TGTGCCGGCCGACGACAGGGGATTTTTGAGCAGTACTTC,CAGRRQGIFEQYF
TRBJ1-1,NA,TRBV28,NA,TGTGCCAGCAGTGCAGACAGGCGGGGGACTGAAGCTTTCTTT,CASSADRRGTEAFF
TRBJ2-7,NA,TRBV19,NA,TGTGCCAGTAGTATCCCCTATGGGGAGCAGTACTTC,CASSIPYGEQYF
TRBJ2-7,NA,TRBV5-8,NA,TGTGCCAGCAGCTTGGACACTCTTTCCTACGAGCAGTACTTC,CASSLDTLSYEQYF
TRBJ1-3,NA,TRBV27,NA,TGTGCCAGCAGTGGGTCCTCTGGAAACACCATATATTTT,CASSGSSGNTIYF
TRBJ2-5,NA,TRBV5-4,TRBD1,TGTGCCAGCAGCTTGCGGACAGGGGGGCAAGAAACCCAGTACTTC,CASSLRTGGQETQYF
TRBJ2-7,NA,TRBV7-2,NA,TGTGCCAGCAGCTTACGAAGTGGAAAAGGGGTGAGGTCCTACGAGCAGTACTTC,CASSLRSGKGVRSYEQYF
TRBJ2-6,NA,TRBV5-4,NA,TGTGCCAGCAGACAGGGTGGGGCCAACGTCCTGACTTTC,CASRQGGANVLTF
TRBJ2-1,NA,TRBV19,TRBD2,TGTGCCAGCACCACTCCGGGACTAGCGGACTACAATGAGCAGTTCTTC,CASTTPGLADYNEQFF